This T cell receptor (beta chain) stems from a study of T cell clonality in common variable immunodeficiency (dated by TCRdb to 2014 to 2015). Overall results and qualifications from the work: Fewer deletions and N-nucleotide insertions were reportedly observed in CVID TCRbeta sequences, and highly modified clones with 13 or more V deletions were reportedly absent from CVID TCRbeta sequences. The authors noted that sequencing repertoires of T cell subpopulations would be needed to clarify what caused the increased clonality in CVID. Increased TCRbeta clonality was found in CVID subjects compared with healthy controls (t-test p = 0.018), with the increase being most characteristic of about a third of subjects. CVID subjects shared fewer TCRbeta clones with each other than healthy controls did (p < 0.0001). Although equal DNA input was used, an average of approximately 82,000 unique sequences per sample was obtained for controls, compared with around 30,000 for CVID samples. Correlations of repertoire features with clinical complications were constrained by heterogeneity among patients within the CVID cohort.

This clone came up many times. Its antigen is currently not known. The observed sequence ends 3 residues before the CDR3 terminus, with the missing tail filled in from the germline J gene. The germline V gene yields SGHRS for CDR1 and YFSETQ for CDR2. At the junction V is shortened by 4 bases and J by 2 bases; bases outside the gene matches: 8. The cysteine opens and the phenylalanine closes a CDR3 of 15 amino acids. Only the CDR3 bases that were read are kept: 36 of them, in frame from base 1. CVID samples and control samples contributed equivalent amounts of genomic DNA as sequencing input. For every sample, a 60 bp segment covering the rearranged TCRbeta CDR3 region was amplified and then sequenced. The immunoSEQ assay, a bias-corrected multiplex PCR combined with high-throughput sequencing, was used to amplify TCRbeta. The paper's processing steps were these. Every unique nucleotide sequence counted as a clone and was annotated with V, D and J genes, copy number and frequency. Sequences were labeled productive if in frame, and non-productive if out of frame or containing stop codons. Clonality was calculated from Shannon's entropy as previously described. Mean CDR3 Kyte-Doolittle hydropathy was derived from the predicted amino acid sequences of productive clones. Using the R hclust function, scaled V gene usage was clustered hierarchically with Manhattan distance and complete linkage. Sharing of clones by CDR3 amino acid sequence was evaluated through resampling of 12 repertoires per group over 100 rounds. The repertoires were screened for 55 to 75 published EBV-specific TCRbeta sequences and roughly 250 published CMV-specific TCRbeta sequences. A couple of CVID samples that yielded fewer than 10,000 sequences were excluded from the analysis, so 40 to 50 CVID repertoires were retained. The source is immuneACCESS, and TCRdb retained only in-frame sequences with V and J called. Part of the clones is not carried over; for the studies checked, unresolved V genes explain less than half of this, and the remainder is unexplained. Clonal size and the V and J genes are those of that table, whereas D and trimming came from the DNA. For this sample, under 45,000 clones appear and none is a singleton. The ten largest clones take up 1.3% to 1.5% of the sample.

Most of the CVID patients and most of the healthy controls were of Caucasian heritage. Heparinized peripheral whole blood samples of roughly 5 to 9 ml were obtained from each donor. Genomic DNA from adults with common variable immune deficiency (CVID) and from healthy adult controls was used to sequence TCRbeta CDR3 repertoires. The control group comprised about 22 healthy adult volunteers, around 12 female and approximately ten male, aged about 23 to 75 years with a mean age of approximately 35. To isolate peripheral blood mononuclear cells, diluted blood was subjected to density centrifugation over Hypaque 1077 or Ficoll-Paque. Genomic DNA was extracted from unsorted mononuclear cells by Qiagen column purification or by a centrifugation-based method.

Here the chain combines TRBV5-1 and TRBJ1-1, with TRBD1 matching 7 junction bases. The clonotype was recovered from a person aged 18 to 75 in good health. The sample was peripheral blood mononuclear cells. The part of the CDR3 DNA that was read is TGCGCCAGCAGCCCAGCCGGGACAGTCAACACTGAA. This translates into CASSPAGTVNTE. The whole CDR3 is CASSPAGTVNTEAFF.